This record covers a single T cell receptor (beta chain). The sample comes from a study of blood T cell repertoires in COVID-19. Per germline, CDR1 SGHNT and CDR2 YENEEA. V lost 1 base and J lost 4; bases outside the gene matches: 2. This CDR3 comprises 14 residues. Profiled with immunoSEQ multiplex PCR; TCRdb holds only in-frame clones, not every one. The sample lists more than 90,000 clones, 87% occurring once. The chain uses TRBV11-3 and TRBJ1-1; 8 bases fit TRBD1. The sequence was obtained from a human donor in a cohort sampled during active COVID-19. Sample: peripheral blood. CDR3 in amino acids: CASSLATGGTEAFF. In DNA form, the CDR3 reads TGTGCCAGCAGCTTAGCAACAGGGGGCACTGAAGCTTTCTTT.